This T cell receptor (beta chain) was documented in a study of blood T cells in healthy people across ages. CDR1 is SQVTM and CDR2 is ANQGSEA in the germline V gene. This CDR3 spans 14 amino acids. V was pared by 7 bases and J by 2 bases, with 17 bases between. Alongside a J-beta primer mix, a sample-barcoded 5' primer served in a second PCR lasting 7 to 11 cycles. A single record per CDR3 protein comes from TCRdb applying MiXCR to the 5' RACE reads. The sample includes some 1.4 million distinct CDR3 sequences, about 40% of them seen just once. A note on this clonotype: Antigen specificity is unknown.

Study-level results: PBMCs went unsorted, and a conclusive naive versus antigen-experienced comparison was therefore prevented.

V gene TRBV29-1 combines with J gene TRBJ1-1, with D possibly TRBD1 on 5 matching bases. This clonotype originated in a woman younger than 30 in good health. Sequencing was performed on blood. CDR3 in DNA: TGCAGCGGACTTCAGGGATCCACCAACACTGAAGCTTTCTTT. Encoded protein: CSGLQGSTNTEAFF.